These 5 T cell receptor beta chains came from one sample sequenced in a study of T cells in Graves' hyperthyroidism and ophthalmopathy. The CDR3 regions of TCR beta were amplified from RNA transcripts. An initial round of RT-PCR targeting the TCR CDR3 relied on the HTBI primer set. TCRdb re-called the multiplex PCR reads through MiXCR, storing one row per CDR3 protein. Here the sample spans about 200,000 distinct CDR3 sequences, about 17% being singletons. The sequencing input was blood. Receptors were obtained from a woman between 50 and 59 years old with Graves' hyperthyroidism.

This clonotype was counted a few times. The chain recombines TRBV20-1 with TRBJ2-5; D is undetermined. This CDR3 has 14 amino acids. Germline CDR1 DFQATT, CDR2 SNEGSKA (reference sequence). The V gene lost 3 bases and the J gene lost 2 bases, with 13 bases spanning the gap. The CDR3 sequence: CSASPLAGQETQYF. The CDR3 coding sequence is TGCAGTGCTAGCCCCTTGGCCGGGCAAGAGACCCAGTACTTC.

V gene TRBV20-1 combines with J gene TRBJ2-1; D is unclear. The CDR3 contains 13 residues. The germline CDR1 and CDR2 sequences are DFQATT and SNEGSKA (reference sequence). Trimming left V 6 bases short and J 5 bases short, with 14 bases between. The CDR3 region is CSAPHGFHNEQFF. The DNA for the CDR3 is TGCAGTGCGCCACATGGCTTTCACAATGAGCAGTTCTTC.

This clonotype was seen repeatedly, ten times or more. The chain links TRBV7-9 to TRBJ1-5; tentative D call: TRBD1 (6 bases). Germline V CDR1 and CDR2: SEHNR, FQNEAQ (reference sequence). Trimming removed 1 base from V and 1 base from J, with 14 bases in between. The CDR3 runs 17 residues. CDR3 coding DNA: TGTGCCAGCAGCTTAGGTGGGGGGGCGCGGAGCAATCAGCCCCAGCATTTT. It codes for CASSLGGGARSNQPQHF.

This clonotype was recorded many times. This chain joins TRBV11-2 and TRBJ2-1; 9 bases align to TRBD2. The CDR3 has 17 residues. The trim removed 5 bases at V and 2 bases at J, leaving 10 bases unmatched. Germline CDR1 reads SGHAT; CDR2 reads FQNNGV. The CDR3 region is CASSPRGLARPYNEQFF. CDR3 in DNA: TGTGCCAGCAGCCCTAGGGGACTAGCCCGTCCCTACAATGAGCAGTTCTTC.

The gene calls are TRBV28 and TRBJ1-1, with 7 bases aligning to TRBD1. Germline V gene lookup returns CDR1 MDHEN and CDR2 SYDVKM. Trimming took 11 bases from V and 1 from J; bases not matched to a gene: 7. The CDR3 loop spans 13 amino acids. CDR3 nucleotide sequence: TGTGCCGGACGGGGACAGCAGAACACTGAAGCTTTCTTT. This sequence encodes CAGRGQQNTEAFF.